What follows are 30 T cell receptor beta chains derived from one specimen sequenced in a study of cytomegalovirus exposure and HLA in healthy donors. This PCR relied on a set of 60 Vbeta primers and 13 Jbeta primers. The repertoire was sequenced with immunoSEQ multiplex PCR; TCRdb's copy has only in-frame clones and lacks some. Among 150,000 to 200,000 clones listed, 70% to 85% were seen once. The specimen was PBMCs. These receptors came from a man in his fifties in good health and CMV-seropositive.

V gene TRBV11-3 combines with J gene TRBJ2-2; a weak D match, TRBD2 (5 bases). V lost 6 bases to trimming and J lost 3 bases, with 17 bases between them. Germline-derived CDR1 and CDR2 are SGHNT and YENEEA. The CDR3 is 16 residues long. As DNA, the CDR3 is TGTGCCAGCAGACATATGCGCGGGCGGTACACCGGGGAGCTGTTTTTT. Translating gives CASRHMRGRYTGELFF.

The gene calls are TRBV11-2 and TRBJ1-3; D might be TRBD1 (5 bases). CDR1 and CDR2 (germline): SGHAT, FQNNGV. Between the trimmed V and J ends, which lost 3 bases and 0 bases, there was a span of 12 bases. The CDR3 covers 16 residues. The CDR3 protein is CASSFSGWDSGNTIYF. CDR3 DNA: TGTGCCAGCAGCTTTTCAGGGTGGGACTCTGGAAACACCATATATTTT.

The chain links TRBV7-2 to TRBJ2-6, with TRBD1 matching over 10 bases. V lost 6 bases to trimming and J lost 4 bases; unmatched junction nucleotides: 15. Germline-derived CDR1 and CDR2 are SGHTA and FQGNSA. The CDR3 length is 19 residues. CDR3 in amino acids: CASRAPGQGFLQGANVLTF. For the CDR3, the DNA is TGTGCCAGCAGGGCTCCGGGACAGGGGTTTCTCCAAGGGGCCAACGTCCTGACTTTC.

This rearrangement joins TRBV11-3 to TRBJ2-1; D not resolved. V shed 5 bases and J shed 7 bases, with 21 bases lying between them. In germline, CDR1 is SGHNT, CDR2 YENEEA. The CDR3 runs 16 residues. The CDR3 here is CASSQGWLEIGNEQFF. The CDR3 DNA reads TGTGCCAGCAGCCAAGGTTGGCTAGAGATTGGGAATGAGCAGTTCTTC. The full variable domain, completed using reference TRBV11-3 and TRBJ2-1, is EAGVVQSPRYKIIEKKQPVAFWCNPISGHNTLYWYLQNLGQGPELLIRYENEEAVDDSQLPKDRFSAERLKGVDSTLKIQPAELGDSAVYLCASSQGWLEIGNEQFFGPGTRLTVL.

This clone was found a few times. CDR3 sequence reads: CASREGLEETQYF. The CDR3 DNA reads as TGTGCCAGTAGGGAAGGACTGGAAGAGACCCAGTACTTC. The chain employs TRBV19 and TRBJ2-5, with D maybe TRBD2 (5 bases). The V end was cut by 6 bases, the J end by 3 bases, with 11 bases between. Germline-derived CDR1 and CDR2 are LNHDA and SQIVND (reference sequence). The CDR3 covers 13 residues.

This chain uses TRBV7-6 with TRBJ2-1, with 8 positions matching TRBD2. CDR1 is SGHVS and CDR2 is FNYEAQ in the germline V gene. The V gene end was trimmed by 5 bases and the J gene end by 9 bases; junction bases not matched to a gene: 12. The CDR3 has 15 amino acids. This CDR3 is CASSPRTGGGSEQFF. The CDR3 nucleotides read TGTGCCAGCAGCCCACGAACGGGGGGGGGATCTGAGCAGTTCTTC.

This rearrangement joins TRBV5-1 to TRBJ1-2; D is unclear. Trimming took 1 base from V and 3 from J, leaving 13 bases between them. Germline CDR1 SGHRS, CDR2 YFSETQ. The CDR3 loop spans 15 amino acids. The chain's CDR3 is CASSLWENLDYGYTF. The CDR3 DNA sequence: TGCGCCAGCAGCTTGTGGGAGAATTTAGACTATGGCTACACCTTC.

The genes are TRBV5-1 and TRBJ1-2, with 7 bases matching TRBD1. The V gene end was trimmed by 0 bases and the J gene end by 4 bases; junction bases not matched to a gene: 3. Germline V CDR1 and CDR2: SGHRS, YFSETQ. This CDR3 has 14 amino acids. CDR3 sequence: CASSLDRGSYGYTF. The CDR3 DNA reads TGCGCCAGCAGCTTGGACAGGGGAAGCTATGGCTACACCTTC.

CDR3 protein: CASSRVGVGYSNQPQHF. CDR3 coding DNA: TGTGCCAGCAGCCGTGTCGGGGTAGGGTATAGCAATCAGCCCCAGCATTTT. The rearrangement links TRBV7-9 to TRBJ1-5; D unclear. The CDR3 runs 17 residues. Germline V CDR1 and CDR2: SEHNR, FQNEAQ (reference sequence). V lost 5 bases to trimming and J lost 0 bases, with 17 bases between them.

The V gene is TRBV7-2, the J gene TRBJ2-5, with TRBD2 as a possible D gene (7 bases). The CDR3 runs to 18 residues. From germline, CDR1 is SGHTA and CDR2 FQGNSA. Trimming shortened V by 3 bases and J by 5 bases, and 25 bases separated the two germline ends. The CDR3 loop reads CASSFGTTPVGGRETQYF. The CDR3 DNA reads as TGTGCCAGCAGCTTCGGGACTACCCCAGTTGGGGGGCGGGAGACCCAGTACTTC.

The chain has TRBV19 and TRBJ1-1; the match to TRBD1 covers 10 bases. The CDR3 consists of 16 residues. J was trimmed by 3 bases and V by 1 base; bases with no gene match: 5. Germline V gives CDR1 LNHDA, CDR2 SQIVND (reference sequence). This CDR3 is CASSIGAGTGDTEAFF. The CDR3 nucleotides are TGTGCCAGTAGTATAGGGGCCGGGACAGGGGACACTGAAGCTTTCTTT. Complete variable domain (other parts from reference TRBV19 and TRBJ1-1): DGGITQSPKYLFRKEGQNVTLSCEQNLNHDAMYWYRQDPGQGLRLIYYSQIVNDFQKGDIAEGYSVSREKKESFPLTVTSAQKNPTAFYLCASSIGAGTGDTEAFFGQGTRLTVV.

This clone was picked up a small number of times. The rearrangement uses TRBV5-8 and TRBJ2-6; D unresolved. This CDR3 contains 14 residues. The V end lost 4 bases, the J end lost 3 bases, and 8 bases lay between the germline ends. Germline CDR1 reads SGHTS; CDR2 reads YDEGEE. The CDR3 nucleotides read TGTGCCAGCAGCCTCTCCTTTGGGGCCAACGTCCTGACTTTC. Translated, it gives CASSLSFGANVLTF.

This sequence joins TRBV5-4 and TRBJ2-7; tentatively, D is TRBD2 (6 bases). V lost 4 bases to trimming and J lost 1 base, with 15 bases between them. The germline CDR1 and CDR2 sequences are SGHNT and YYREEE (reference sequence). The CDR3 has 15 residues. CDR3 loop: CASSQSGLPSYEQYV. In nucleotides, the CDR3 is TGTGCCAGCAGCCAGTCGGGACTTCCTTCCTACGAGCAGTACGTC.

The genes are TRBV5-1 and TRBJ1-2, with 8 bases fitting TRBD1. In germline, CDR1 is SGHRS, CDR2 YFSETQ. The CDR3 sequence is 14 residues long. V was clipped by 4 bases and J by 0 bases; unmatched bases: 2. This chain's CDR3 is CASSQTGANYGYTF. The DNA of the CDR3 is TGCGCCAGCAGCCAGACAGGGGCTAACTATGGCTACACCTTC. Variable domain in full (rest from reference TRBV5-1 and TRBJ1-2): KAGVTQTPRYLIKTRGQQVTLSCSPISGHRSVSWYQQTPGQGLQFLFEYFSETQRNKGNFPGRFSGRQFSNSRSEMNVSTLELGDSALYLCASSQTGANYGYTFGSGTRLTVV.

V usage is TRBV28 and J usage is TRBJ2-3, with D possibly matching TRBD1 (6 bases). The CDR3 has 12 residues. Germline loops: CDR1 MDHEN, CDR2 SYDVKM. The germline V and J ends were trimmed by 8 bases and 1 base, with 7 bases remaining between them. DNA of the CDR3: TGTGCCAGCCGACAGGGCACAGATACGCAGTATTTT. Protein: CASRQGTDTQYF. The full variable domain, completed using reference TRBV28 and TRBJ2-3, is DVKVTQSSRYLVKRTGEKVFLECVQDMDHENMFWYRQDPGLGLRLIYFSYDVKMKEKGDIPEGYSVSREKKERFSLILESASTNQTSMYLCASRQGTDTQYFGPGTRLTVL.

The rearrangement joins TRBV7-8 to TRBJ2-6, with 8 positions matching TRBD2. The CDR3 has 19 residues. Germline V gene sequence: CDR1 SGHVS, CDR2 FQNEAQ. V lost 2 bases and J lost 0; bases outside the gene matches: 9. DNA for the CDR3: TGTGCCAGCAGCTTAAGAGCGGGAGCGCGGGGCTCTGGGGCCAACGTCCTGACTTTC. Translation: CASSLRAGARGSGANVLTF.

This clone was recorded a few times. The chain recombines TRBV11-1 with TRBJ2-5, with D tentatively TRBD2 (6 bases). Germline CDR1 reads SGHAT; CDR2 reads FQDESV (reference sequence). The CDR3 length is 14 residues. V lost 3 bases, J lost 2 bases, and 10 bases lay in between. CDR3 region: CASSFGRQQETQYF. The DNA of the CDR3 is TGTGCCAGCAGCTTCGGGAGACAGCAAGAGACCCAGTACTTC.

The chain recombines TRBV9 with TRBJ1-3, with D perhaps matching TRBD1 (5 bases). The CDR3 has 15 amino acids. V was shortened by 6 bases and J by 4 bases, with 17 bases between the two germline ends. Germline V CDR1 and CDR2: SGDLS, YYNGEE. As DNA, the CDR3 is TGTGCCAGCACCGTTTCGGGGGTGTGGGGAAACACCATATATTTT. Amino acids: CASTVSGVWGNTIYF. Supplemented by reference TRBV9 and TRBJ1-3, the full variable domain reads DSGVTQTPKHLITATGQRVTLRCSPRSGDLSVYWYQQSLDQGLQFLIQYYNGEERAKGNILERFSAQQFPDLHSELNLSSLELGDSALYFCASTVSGVWGNTIYFGEGSWLTVV.

The chain couples TRBV10-3 to TRBJ1-3; 8 bases are a match to TRBD1. The germline CDR1 and CDR2 sequences are ENHRY and SYGVKD. There are 18 residues in the CDR3. Trimming removed 8 bases from V and 0 bases from J; junction bases left unmatched: 15. For the CDR3, the DNA is TGTGCCATCCGCGGAGGGCAGGGGGCGACCACCTCTGGAAACACCATATATTTT. This translates into CAIRGGQGATTSGNTIYF.

This chain links TRBV2 with TRBJ2-7; 7 bases fit TRBD2. J was trimmed by 2 bases and V by 6 bases; bases with no gene match: 10. This CDR3 has 15 amino acids. The germline gives CDR1 SNHLY, CDR2 FYNNEI. CDR3 DNA: TGTGCCAGCAGCAACGACGCGGGGGTCGCCTACGAGCAGTACGTC. It translates to CASSNDAGVAYEQYV.

The V call is TRBV7-7, the J call TRBJ1-5; weak D call: TRBD1 (6 bases). CDR1 is SSHAT, CDR2 FNYEAQ, per germline (reference sequence). V was shortened by 2 bases and J by 5 bases, with 10 bases between the two germline ends. The CDR3 is 14 residues long. The DNA for the CDR3 is TGTGCCAGCAGCTTATCCAGGGGAGATCAGCCCCAGCATTTT. It translates to CASSLSRGDQPQHF.

The V and J genes are TRBV19 and TRBJ2-7; a weak D match, TRBD1 (8 bases). In germline, CDR1 is LNHDA, CDR2 SQIVND (reference sequence). The germline V and J ends were trimmed by 9 bases and 3 bases, with 24 bases remaining between them. This CDR3 has 16 residues. The CDR3 DNA reads as TGTGCCAGGAAGACGACTAGCCGGGACAGGCACTACGAGCAGTACTTC. Translating it yields CARKTTSRDRHYEQYF.

The V call is TRBV5-4, the J call TRBJ1-4, with D possibly TRBD1 on 5 matching bases. Trimming took off 0 bases at V and 8 bases at J, with 11 bases between the two ends. This CDR3 contains 14 residues. Germline values: CDR1 SGHNT, CDR2 YYREEE (reference sequence). The CDR3 is CASSLGQGREKLFF. CDR3 coding DNA: TGTGCCAGCAGCTTGGGTCAGGGTAGAGAAAAACTGTTTTTT. Drawing the rest from reference TRBV5-4 and TRBJ1-4, the complete variable domain is ETGVTQSPTHLIKTRGQQVTLRCSSQSGHNTVSWYQQALGQGPQFIFQYYREEENGRGNFPPRFSGLQFPNYSSELNVNALELDDSALYLCASSLGQGREKLFFGSGTQLSVL.

The rearrangement joins TRBV29-1 to TRBJ2-1, with 8 bases identical to TRBD1. V shed 4 bases and J 6 bases; nucleotides not matched to a gene: 8. This CDR3 has 14 amino acids. In germline, CDR1 is SQVTM, CDR2 ANQGSEA. The CDR3 is CSVVSQGASNEQFF. CDR3 coding DNA: TGCAGCGTTGTAAGCCAGGGGGCGTCCAATGAGCAGTTCTTC.

The chain combines TRBV9 with TRBJ1-1; 9 positions agree with TRBD1. The CDR3 length is 20 residues. Germline V CDR1 and CDR2: SGDLS, YYNGEE. V lost 3 bases and J lost 0; bases outside the gene matches: 18. This chain's CDR3 is CASSARPGGQGRFMNTEAFF. Written as DNA, the CDR3 is TGTGCCAGCAGCGCGCGGCCCGGGGGACAGGGTCGCTTCATGAACACTGAAGCTTTCTTT.

The chain employs TRBV6-1 and TRBJ1-1, with D tentatively TRBD1 (6 bases). The V and J ends lost 5 bases and 1 base respectively, with 11 bases between them. Germline-derived CDR1 and CDR2 are MNHNS and SASEGT. The CDR3 covers 14 residues. The CDR3 reads CASSPQGKNTEAFF. The DNA for the CDR3 is TGTGCCAGCAGTCCCCAGGGGAAGAACACTGAAGCTTTCTTT.

This clone has a single count. Other DNA sequences within the sample encode an identical CDR3. The V gene is TRBV5-4, the J gene TRBJ2-2; 10 bases match TRBD2. Germline CDR1 SGHNT, CDR2 YYREEE (reference sequence). After removal of 0 bases from V and 2 bases from J, the junction contained 1 base not matched to a gene. The CDR3 spans 16 residues. The CDR3 nucleotides read TGTGCCAGCAGCTTGGGACTAGCGGGCAACACCGGGGAGCTGTTTTTT. This translates into CASSLGLAGNTGELFF.

The rearrangement uses TRBV19 and TRBJ1-4; possibly TRBD1 for D (6 bases). CDR1 is LNHDA and CDR2 is SQIVND in the germline V gene (reference sequence). Deletions cut 9 bases from V and 2 bases from J, with 10 bases between. This CDR3 comprises 13 residues. CDR3 region: CASNRVTNEKLFF. CDR3 DNA: TGTGCCAGCAACAGGGTGACTAATGAAAAACTGTTTTTT.

The chain is built from TRBV19 and TRBJ1-5, with 8 bases matching TRBD1. This CDR3 region has 16 residues. Trimming at V came to 1 base and at J to 4 bases, leaving 6 bases not matched to a gene. In germline, CDR1 is LNHDA, CDR2 SQIVND (reference sequence). This CDR3 reads CASSIGGRQGNQPQHF. In DNA, the CDR3 is TGTGCCAGTAGTATAGGCGGACGACAGGGGAATCAGCCCCAGCATTTT.

This rearrangement joins TRBV18 to TRBJ1-4; D might be TRBD1 (5 bases). The CDR3 extends over 16 amino acids. Trimming stripped 0 bases from V and 8 bases from J, with 16 bases between. Per the germline V gene, CDR1 is KGHSH and CDR2 is LQKENI. The CDR3 region has the DNA TGTGCCAGCTCACCACCGATGGGGCAGGGAGGAGAAAAACTGTTTTTT. Its protein is CASSPPMGQGGEKLFF.